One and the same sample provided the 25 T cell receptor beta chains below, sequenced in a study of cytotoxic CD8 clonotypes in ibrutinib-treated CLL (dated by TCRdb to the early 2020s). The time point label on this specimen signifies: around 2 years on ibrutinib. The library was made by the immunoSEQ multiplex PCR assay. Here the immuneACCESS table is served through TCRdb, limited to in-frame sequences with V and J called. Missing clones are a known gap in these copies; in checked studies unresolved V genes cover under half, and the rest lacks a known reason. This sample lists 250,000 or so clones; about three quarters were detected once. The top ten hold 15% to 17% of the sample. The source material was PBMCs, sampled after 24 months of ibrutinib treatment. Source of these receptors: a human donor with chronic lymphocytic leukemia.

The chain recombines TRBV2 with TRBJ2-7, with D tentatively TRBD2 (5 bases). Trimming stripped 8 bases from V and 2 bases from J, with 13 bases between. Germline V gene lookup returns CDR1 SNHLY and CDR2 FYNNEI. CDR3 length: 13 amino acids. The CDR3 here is CASEFSAAYEQYF. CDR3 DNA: TGTGCCAGCGAATTCTCAGCGGCCTACGAGCAGTACTTC. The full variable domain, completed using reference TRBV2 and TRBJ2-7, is EPEVTQTPSHQVTQMGQEVILRCVPISNHLYFYWYRQILGQKVEFLVSFYNNEISEKSEIFDDQFSVERPDGSNFTLKIRSTKLEDSAMYFCASEFSAAYEQYFGPGTRLTVT.

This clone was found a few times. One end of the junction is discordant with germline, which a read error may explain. The CDR3 loop is CASSYGTPGTEDF. DNA of the CDR3: TGTGCCAGCAGTTATGGGACCCCCGGGACAGAAGATTTC. J is TRBJ1-2 and V is TRBV6-5; 7 bases agree with TRBD1. CDR3 length: 13 amino acids. Germline V gene sequence: CDR1 MNHEY, CDR2 SVGAGI.

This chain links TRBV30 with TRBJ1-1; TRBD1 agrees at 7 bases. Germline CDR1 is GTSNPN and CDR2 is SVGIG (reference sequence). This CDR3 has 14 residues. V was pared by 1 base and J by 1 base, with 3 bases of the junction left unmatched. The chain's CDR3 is CAWSAGTANTEAFF. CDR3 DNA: TGTGCCTGGAGTGCCGGGACAGCGAACACTGAAGCTTTCTTT.

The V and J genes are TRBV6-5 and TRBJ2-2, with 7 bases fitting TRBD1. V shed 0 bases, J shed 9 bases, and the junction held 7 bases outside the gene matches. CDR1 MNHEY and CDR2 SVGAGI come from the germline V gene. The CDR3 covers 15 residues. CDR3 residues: CASSYSQKGARELFF. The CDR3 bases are TGTGCCAGCAGTTACTCGCAAAAGGGGGCAAGGGAGCTGTTTTTT.

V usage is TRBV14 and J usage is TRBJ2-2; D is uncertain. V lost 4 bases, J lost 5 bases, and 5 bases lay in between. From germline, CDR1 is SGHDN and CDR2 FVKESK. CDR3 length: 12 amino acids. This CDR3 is CASSPWTGELFF. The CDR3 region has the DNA TGTGCCAGCAGCCCATGGACCGGGGAGCTGTTTTTT. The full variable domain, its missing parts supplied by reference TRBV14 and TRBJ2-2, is EAGVTQFPSHSVIEKGQTVTLRCDPISGHDNLYWYRRVMGKEIKFLLHFVKESKQDESGMPNNRFLAERTGGTYSTLKVQPAELEDSGVYFCASSPWTGELFFGEGSRLTVL.

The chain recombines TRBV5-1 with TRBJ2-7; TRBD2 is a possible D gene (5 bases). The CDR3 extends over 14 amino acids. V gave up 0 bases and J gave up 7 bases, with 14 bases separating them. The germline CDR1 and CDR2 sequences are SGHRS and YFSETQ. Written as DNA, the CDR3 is TGCGCCAGCAGCTTGGGGGCGGGCAAAGGGGAGCAGTACTTC. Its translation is CASSLGAGKGEQYF.

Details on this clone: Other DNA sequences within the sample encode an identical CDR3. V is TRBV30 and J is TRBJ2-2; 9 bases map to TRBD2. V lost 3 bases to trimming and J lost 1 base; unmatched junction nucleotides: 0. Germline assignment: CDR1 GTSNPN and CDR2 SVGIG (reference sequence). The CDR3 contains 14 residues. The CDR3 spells CAWRTSGNTGELFF. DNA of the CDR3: TGTGCCTGGAGGACTAGCGGGAACACCGGGGAGCTGTTTTTT. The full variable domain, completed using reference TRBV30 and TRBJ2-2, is SQTIHQWPATLVQPVGSPLSLECTVEGTSNPNLYWYRQAAGRGLQLLFYSVGIGQISSEVPQNLSASRPQDRQFILSSKKLLLSDSGFYLCAWRTSGNTGELFFGEGSRLTVL.

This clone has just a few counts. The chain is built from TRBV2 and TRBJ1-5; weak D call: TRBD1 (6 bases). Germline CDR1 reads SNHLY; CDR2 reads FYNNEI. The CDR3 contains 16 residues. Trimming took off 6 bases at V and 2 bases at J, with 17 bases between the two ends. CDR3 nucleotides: TGTGCCAGCAGGCAAGGACAGTCGAGGGGCAATCAGCCCCAGCATTTT. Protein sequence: CASRQGQSRGNQPQHF.

The DNA of the CDR3 is TGTGCCAGCAGGGGACGACGAGGGAAGTACGAGCAGTACTTC. As protein: CASRGRRGKYEQYF. The rearrangement links TRBV7-8 to TRBJ2-7; D tentatively reads TRBD1 or TRBD2 (5 bases each). This CDR3 contains 14 residues. V was shortened by 6 bases and J by 4 bases, with 16 bases between the two germline ends. Germline V gene data show CDR1 as SGHVS and CDR2 as FQNEAQ.

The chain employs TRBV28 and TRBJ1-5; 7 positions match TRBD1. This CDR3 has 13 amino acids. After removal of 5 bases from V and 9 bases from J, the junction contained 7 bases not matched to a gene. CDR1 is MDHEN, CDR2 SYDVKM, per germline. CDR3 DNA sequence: TGTGCCAGCAGTCCCCAGGGGGGGGTGCCCCAGCATTTT. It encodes CASSPQGGVPQHF.

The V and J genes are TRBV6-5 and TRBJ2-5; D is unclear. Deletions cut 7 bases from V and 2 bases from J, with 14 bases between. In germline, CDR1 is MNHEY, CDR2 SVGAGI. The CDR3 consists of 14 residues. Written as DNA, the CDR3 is TGTGCCAGCACTGAATACGGATTACAAGAGACCCAGTACTTC. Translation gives CASTEYGLQETQYF.

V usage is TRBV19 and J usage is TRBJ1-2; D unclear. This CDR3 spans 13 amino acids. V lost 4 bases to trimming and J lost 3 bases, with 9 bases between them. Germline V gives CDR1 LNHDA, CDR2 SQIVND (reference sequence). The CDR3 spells CASSTDLDYGYTF. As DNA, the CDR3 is TGTGCCAGTAGTACGGACCTCGACTATGGCTACACCTTC.

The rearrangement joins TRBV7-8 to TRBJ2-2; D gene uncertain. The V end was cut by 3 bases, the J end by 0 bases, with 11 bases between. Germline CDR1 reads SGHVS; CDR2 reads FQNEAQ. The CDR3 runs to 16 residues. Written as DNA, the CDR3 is TGTGCCAGCAGCTTTGAAGTACCGCCGAACACCGGGGAGCTGTTTTTT. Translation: CASSFEVPPNTGELFF.

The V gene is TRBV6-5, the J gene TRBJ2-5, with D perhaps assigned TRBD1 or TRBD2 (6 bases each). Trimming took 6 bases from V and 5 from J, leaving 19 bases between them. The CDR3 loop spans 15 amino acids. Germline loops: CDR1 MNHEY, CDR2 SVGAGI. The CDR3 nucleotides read TGTGCCAGCAGCCAGGCCGGGGGCGCGGAGGAGACCCAGTACTTC. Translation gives CASSQAGGAEETQYF.

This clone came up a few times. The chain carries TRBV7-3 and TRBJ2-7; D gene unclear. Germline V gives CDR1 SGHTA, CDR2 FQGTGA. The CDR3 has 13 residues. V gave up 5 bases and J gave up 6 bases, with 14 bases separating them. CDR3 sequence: CASSTTVPGEQYF. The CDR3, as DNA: TGTGCCAGCAGCACAACAGTGCCGGGCGAGCAGTACTTC.

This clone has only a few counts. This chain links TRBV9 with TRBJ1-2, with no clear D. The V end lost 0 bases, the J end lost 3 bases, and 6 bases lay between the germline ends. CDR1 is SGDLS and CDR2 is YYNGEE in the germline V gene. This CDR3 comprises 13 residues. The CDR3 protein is CASSVGDDYGYTF. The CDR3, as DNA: TGTGCCAGCAGCGTAGGGGATGACTATGGCTACACCTTC. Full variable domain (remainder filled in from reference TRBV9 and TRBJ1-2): DSGVTQTPKHLITATGQRVTLRCSPRSGDLSVYWYQQSLDQGLQFLIQYYNGEERAKGNILERFSAQQFPDLHSELNLSSLELGDSALYFCASSVGDDYGYTFGSGTRLTVV.

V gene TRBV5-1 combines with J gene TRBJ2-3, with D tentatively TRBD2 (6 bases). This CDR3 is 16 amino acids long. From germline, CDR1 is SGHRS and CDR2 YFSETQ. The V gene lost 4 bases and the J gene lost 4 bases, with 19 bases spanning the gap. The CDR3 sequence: CASSPKTRASADTQYF. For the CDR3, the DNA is TGCGCCAGCAGCCCCAAGACTAGAGCGTCGGCAGATACGCAGTATTTT. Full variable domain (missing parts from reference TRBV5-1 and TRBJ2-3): KAGVTQTPRYLIKTRGQQVTLSCSPISGHRSVSWYQQTPGQGLQFLFEYFSETQRNKGNFPGRFSGRQFSNSRSEMNVSTLELGDSALYLCASSPKTRASADTQYFGPGTRLTVL.

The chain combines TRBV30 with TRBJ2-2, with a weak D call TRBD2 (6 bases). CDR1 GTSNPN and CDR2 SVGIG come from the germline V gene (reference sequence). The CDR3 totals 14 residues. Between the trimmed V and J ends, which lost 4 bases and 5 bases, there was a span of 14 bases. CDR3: CAWTRGGGTGELFF. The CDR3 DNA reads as TGTGCCTGGACGCGGGGAGGTGGGACCGGGGAGCTGTTTTTT.

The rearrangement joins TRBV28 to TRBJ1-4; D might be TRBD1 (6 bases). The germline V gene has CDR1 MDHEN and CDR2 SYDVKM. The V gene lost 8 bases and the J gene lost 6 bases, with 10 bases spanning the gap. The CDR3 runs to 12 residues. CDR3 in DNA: TGTGCCAGCCGGGACACCTATGAAAAACTGTTTTTT. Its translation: CASRDTYEKLFF.

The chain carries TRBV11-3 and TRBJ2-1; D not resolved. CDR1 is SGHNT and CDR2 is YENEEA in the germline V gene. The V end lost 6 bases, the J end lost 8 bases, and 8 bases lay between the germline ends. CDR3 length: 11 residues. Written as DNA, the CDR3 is TGTGCCAGCAGTTATTCTGATGAGCAGTTCTTC. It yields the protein CASSYSDEQFF.

The CDR3 loop is CASSSRTGGWTYEQYF. The CDR3 DNA reads as TGTGCCAGCAGCTCCCGGACAGGGGGCTGGACCTACGAGCAGTACTTC. The chain couples TRBV14 to TRBJ2-7; 11 bases line up with TRBD1. The V and J ends lost 5 bases and 2 bases, in that order; junction bases with no gene match: 8. CDR3 length equals 16 residues. CDR1 is SGHDN and CDR2 is FVKESK in the germline V gene.

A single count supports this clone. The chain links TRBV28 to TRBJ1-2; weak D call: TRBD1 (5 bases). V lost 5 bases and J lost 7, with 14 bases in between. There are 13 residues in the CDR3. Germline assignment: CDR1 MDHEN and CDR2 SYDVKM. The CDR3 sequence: CASSSIRDFGYTF. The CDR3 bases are TGTGCCAGCAGTAGCATCAGGGATTTTGGCTACACCTTC.

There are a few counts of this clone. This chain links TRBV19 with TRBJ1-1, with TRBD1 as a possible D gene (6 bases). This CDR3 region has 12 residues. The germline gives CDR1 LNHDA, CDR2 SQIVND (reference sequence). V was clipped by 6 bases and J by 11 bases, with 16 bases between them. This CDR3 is CASSDQQGMAFF. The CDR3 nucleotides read TGTGCCAGTAGCGATCAACAGGGAATGGCTTTCTTT.

CDR3 sequence: CSVEGTGGTDTQYF. CDR3 sequence (DNA): TGCAGCGTTGAAGGGACCGGGGGCACAGATACGCAGTATTTT. The chain carries TRBV29-1 and TRBJ2-3; a possible D gene is TRBD2 (5 bases). This CDR3 contains 14 residues. Trimming removed 1 base from V and 1 base from J, with 9 bases in between. Germline CDR1 reads SQVTM; CDR2 reads ANQGSEA.

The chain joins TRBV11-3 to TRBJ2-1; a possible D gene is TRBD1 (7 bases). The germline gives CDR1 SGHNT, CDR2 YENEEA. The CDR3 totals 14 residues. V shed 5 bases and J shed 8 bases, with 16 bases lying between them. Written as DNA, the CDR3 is TGTGCCAGCAGCAGGCGACAGGGACTCGATGAGCAGTTCTTC. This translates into CASSRRQGLDEQFF.